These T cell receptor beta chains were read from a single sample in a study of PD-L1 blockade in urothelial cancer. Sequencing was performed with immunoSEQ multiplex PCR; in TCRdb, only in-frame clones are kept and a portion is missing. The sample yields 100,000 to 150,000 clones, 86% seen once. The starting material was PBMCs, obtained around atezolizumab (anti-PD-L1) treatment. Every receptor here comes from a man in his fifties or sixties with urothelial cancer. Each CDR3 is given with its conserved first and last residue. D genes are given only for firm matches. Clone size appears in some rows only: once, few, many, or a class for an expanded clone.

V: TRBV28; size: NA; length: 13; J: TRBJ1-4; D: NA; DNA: TGTGCCAGCAGCAGATTGACTAATGAAAAACTGTTTTTT; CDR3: CASSRLTNEKLFF
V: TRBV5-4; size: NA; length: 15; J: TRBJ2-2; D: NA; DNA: TGTGCCAGCAGCTTGCAAGGCAGGGATACCGGGGAGCTGTTTTTT; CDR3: CASSLQGRDTGELFF
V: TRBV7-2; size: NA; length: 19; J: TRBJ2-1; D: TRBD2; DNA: TGTGCCAGCAGCTTATTGCTAGCGGCGGGAGCCCCCACTTACAATGAGCAGTTCTTC; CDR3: CASSLLLAAGAPTYNEQFF
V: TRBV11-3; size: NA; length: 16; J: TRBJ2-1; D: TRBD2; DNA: TGTGCCAGCAGCCCTGGTGGTAGCGGGAGCCACAATGAGCAGTTCTTC; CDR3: CASSPGGSGSHNEQFF
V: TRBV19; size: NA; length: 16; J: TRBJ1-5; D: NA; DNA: TGTGCCAGTAGTATAGAGGGAGCCCTTAGCAATCAGCCCCAGCATTTT; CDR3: CASSIEGALSNQPQHF
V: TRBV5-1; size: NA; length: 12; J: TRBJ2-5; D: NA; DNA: TGCGCCAGCAGCCCTGGGGGGGAGACCCAGTACTTC; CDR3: CASSPGGETQYF
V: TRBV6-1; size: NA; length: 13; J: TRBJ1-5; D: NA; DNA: TGTGCCAGCAGTGAAGCGGGCGGGACGGCCCAGCATTTT; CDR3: CASSEAGGTAQHF
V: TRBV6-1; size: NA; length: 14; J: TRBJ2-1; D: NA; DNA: TGTGCCAGCAGTGCACTTTCTGAGGCCAATGAGCAGTTCTTC; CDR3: CASSALSEANEQFF
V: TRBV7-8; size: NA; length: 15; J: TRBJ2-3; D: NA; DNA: TGTGCCAGCAGCTCCAGGGACTTCCCAGCAGATACGCAGTATTTT; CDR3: CASSSRDFPADTQYF
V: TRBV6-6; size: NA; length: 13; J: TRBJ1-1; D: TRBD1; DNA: TGTGCCAGCAACCGACAGGGAGCCACTGAAGCTTTCTTT; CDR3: CASNRQGATEAFF
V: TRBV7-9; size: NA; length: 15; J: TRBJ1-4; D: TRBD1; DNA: TGTGCCAGCAGCCCCCCGGGACAGGGGGTGGGAAAACTGTTTTTT; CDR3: CASSPPGQGVGKLFF
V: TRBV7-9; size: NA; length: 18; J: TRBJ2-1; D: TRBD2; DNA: TGTGCCAGCAGGAGCGGACTAGCGGGAACCTTCTACTACAATGAGCAGTTCTTC; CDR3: CASRSGLAGTFYYNEQFF
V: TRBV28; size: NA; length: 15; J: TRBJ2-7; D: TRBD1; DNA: TGTGCCAGCAGCCCGTACGGGACAGCCCCCTACGAGCAGTACTTC; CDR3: CASSPYGTAPYEQYF
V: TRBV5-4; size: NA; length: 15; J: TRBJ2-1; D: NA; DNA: TGTGCCAGCAGCCAAGAACAGGTCTCCCTAAATGAGCAGTTCTTC; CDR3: CASSQEQVSLNEQFF
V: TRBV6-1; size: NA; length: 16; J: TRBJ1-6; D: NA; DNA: TGTGCCAGCAGTGAAGTGGTTTTAGGGGTTAATTCACCCCTCCACTTT; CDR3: CASSEVVLGVNSPLHF
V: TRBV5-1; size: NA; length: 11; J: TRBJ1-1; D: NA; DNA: TGCGCCAGCAGAGGGGACACTGAAGCTTTCTTT; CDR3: CASRGDTEAFF
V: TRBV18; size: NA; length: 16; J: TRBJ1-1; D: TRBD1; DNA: TGTGCCAGCTCACAAGACAGGGGACTGATGAACACTGAAGCTTTCTTT; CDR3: CASSQDRGLMNTEAFF
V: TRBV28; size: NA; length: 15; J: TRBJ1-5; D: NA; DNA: TGTGCCAGCAATTCGTGGAAGGGAGTGAATCAGCCCCAGCATTTT; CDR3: CASNSWKGVNQPQHF
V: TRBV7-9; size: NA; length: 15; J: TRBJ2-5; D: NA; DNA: TGTGCCAGCAGCTCCCCCTCCGGACAGAAAGAGACCCAGTACTTC; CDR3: CASSSPSGQKETQYF
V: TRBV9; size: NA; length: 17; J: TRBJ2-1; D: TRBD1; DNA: TGTGCCAGCAGCGTAGTAAAGACAGGGGGCGGCTACAATGAGCAGTTCTTC; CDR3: CASSVVKTGGGYNEQFF
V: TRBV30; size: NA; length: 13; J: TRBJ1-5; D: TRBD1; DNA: TGTGCCTGGGAGGGACAGGGGAATCAGCCCCAGCATTTT; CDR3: CAWEGQGNQPQHF
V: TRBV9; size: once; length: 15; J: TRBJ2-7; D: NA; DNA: TGTGCCAGCAGCGGTGGGGGGACTTTATCCTACGAGCAGTACTTC; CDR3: CASSGGGTLSYEQYF
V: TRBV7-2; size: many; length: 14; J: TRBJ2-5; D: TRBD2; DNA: TGTGCCAGCAGTACTGCTAGCGGGCTGGGATTCCAGTACTTC; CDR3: CASSTASGLGFQYF
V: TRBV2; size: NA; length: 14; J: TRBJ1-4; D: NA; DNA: TGTGCCAGCAGTCAGGCTTCAACTAATGAAAAACTGTTTTTT; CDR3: CASSQASTNEKLFF
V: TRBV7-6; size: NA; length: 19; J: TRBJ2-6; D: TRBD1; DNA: TGTGCCAGCAGCCAAAGCGTGGGACAGGGGGCCTCTGGGGCCAACGTCCTGACTTTC; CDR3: CASSQSVGQGASGANVLTF
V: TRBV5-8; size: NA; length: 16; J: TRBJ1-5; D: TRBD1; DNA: TGTGCCAGCAGTCTAGTACCGGGACAGGAAAATCAGCCCCAGCATTTT; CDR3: CASSLVPGQENQPQHF
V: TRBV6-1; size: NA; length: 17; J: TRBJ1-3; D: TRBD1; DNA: TGTGCCAGCAGTGACGACAGGGGGCCAAGCTCTGGAAACACCATATATTTT; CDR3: CASSDDRGPSSGNTIYF
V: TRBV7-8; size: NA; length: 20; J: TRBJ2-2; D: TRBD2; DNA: TGTGCCAGCAGCTCCCCCACCAGACGGGAGGATTGGTATCACACCGGGGAGCTGTTTTTT; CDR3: CASSSPTRREDWYHTGELFF
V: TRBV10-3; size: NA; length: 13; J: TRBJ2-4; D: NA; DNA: TGTGCCATCGGCGGCTCTGAACCAAACATTCAGTACTTC; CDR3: CAIGGSEPNIQYF
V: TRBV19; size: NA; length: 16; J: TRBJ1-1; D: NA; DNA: TGTGCCAGTAGGCAAACAAACAGGGTTGTGAACACTGAAGCTTTCTTT; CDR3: CASRQTNRVVNTEAFF
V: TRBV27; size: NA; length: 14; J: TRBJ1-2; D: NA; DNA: TGTGCCAGCAGTCCCTACGACAGAGTCTATGGCTACACCTTC; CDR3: CASSPYDRVYGYTF
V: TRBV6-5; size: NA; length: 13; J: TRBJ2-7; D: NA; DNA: TGTGCCAGCAGTTACTACAGCTCCTACGAGCAGTACTTC; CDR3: CASSYYSSYEQYF
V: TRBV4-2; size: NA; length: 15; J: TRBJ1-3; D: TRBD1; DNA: TGTGCCAGCAGCCACGACAGGGATTCTGGAAACACCATATATTTT; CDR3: CASSHDRDSGNTIYF
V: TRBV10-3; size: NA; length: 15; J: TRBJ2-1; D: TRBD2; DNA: TGTGCCATCAGTGGGGGGGGAGGCTCCTACAATGAGCAGTTCTTC; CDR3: CAISGGGGSYNEQFF
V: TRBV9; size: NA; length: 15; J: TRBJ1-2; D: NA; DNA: TGTGCCAGCAGCGTAGAACCCCTAGAGATCTATGGCTACACCTTC; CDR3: CASSVEPLEIYGYTF
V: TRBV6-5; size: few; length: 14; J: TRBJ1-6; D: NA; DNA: TGTGCCAGCACCCCGAGGAGGGGAAATTCACCCCTCCACTTT; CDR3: CASTPRRGNSPLHF
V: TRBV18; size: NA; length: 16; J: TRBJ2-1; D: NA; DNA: TGTGCCAGCTCACCACCGATGGGGCGCGTAAGCAATGAGCAGTTCTTC; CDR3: CASSPPMGRVSNEQFF
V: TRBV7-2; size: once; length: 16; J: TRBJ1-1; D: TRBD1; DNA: TGTGCCAGCAGCAAAAGACAGGGGGTAGGGAACACTGAAGCTTTCTTT; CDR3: CASSKRQGVGNTEAFF
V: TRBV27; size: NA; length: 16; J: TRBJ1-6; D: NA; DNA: TGTGCCAGCAGTCTCTCGGGGAGGACCTATAATTCACCCCTCCACTTT; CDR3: CASSLSGRTYNSPLHF
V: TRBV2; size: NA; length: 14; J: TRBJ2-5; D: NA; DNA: TGTGCCAGCATTACGGGACATCATCAAGAGACCCAGTACTTC; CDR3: CASITGHHQETQYF
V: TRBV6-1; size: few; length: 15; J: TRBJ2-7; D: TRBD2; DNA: TGTGCCAGCAGTGCCTCTAGCGGGCGATCCTACGAGCAGTACTTC; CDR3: CASSASSGRSYEQYF
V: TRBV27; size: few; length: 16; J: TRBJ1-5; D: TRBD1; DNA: TGTGCCAGCAGTTCCGGGTGGAGACAGGGCGATCAGCCCCAGCATTTT; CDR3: CASSSGWRQGDQPQHF
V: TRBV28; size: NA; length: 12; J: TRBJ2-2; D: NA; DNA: TGTGCCAGCAGTTTCGGTGCCGGGGAGCTGTTTTTT; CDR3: CASSFGAGELFF
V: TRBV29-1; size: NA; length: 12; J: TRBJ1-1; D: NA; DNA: TGCAGCGCCACCCACTCGAACACTGAAGCTTTCTTT; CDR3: CSATHSNTEAFF
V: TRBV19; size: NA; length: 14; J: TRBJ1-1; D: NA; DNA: TGTGCCAGTATGGTCTGGGGGCGGAACACTGAAGCTTTCTTT; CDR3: CASMVWGRNTEAFF
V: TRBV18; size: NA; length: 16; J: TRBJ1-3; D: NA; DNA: TGTGCCAGCTCACCACAATCCAGGGCTTCCGGAAACACCATATATTTT; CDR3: CASSPQSRASGNTIYF
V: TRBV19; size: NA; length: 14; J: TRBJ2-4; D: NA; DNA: TGTGCCAGTAGTATATCATTAGCCAAAAACATTCAGTACTTC; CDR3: CASSISLAKNIQYF
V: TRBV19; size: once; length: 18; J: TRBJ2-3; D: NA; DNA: TGTGCCAGTAGTTCCAGGGGAGCGGATTTGTGGGGCACAGATACGCAGTATTTT; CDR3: CASSSRGADLWGTDTQYF
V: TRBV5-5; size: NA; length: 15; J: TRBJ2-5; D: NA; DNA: TGTGCCAGCAGCCCGCGGGGACCACCACAAGAGACCCAGTACTTC; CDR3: CASSPRGPPQETQYF
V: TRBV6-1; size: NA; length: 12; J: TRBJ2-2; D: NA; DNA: TGTGCCAACAGTGTATCCGGCGGGGAGCTGTTTTTT; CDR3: CANSVSGGELFF
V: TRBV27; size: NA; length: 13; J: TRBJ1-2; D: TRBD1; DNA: TGTGCCAGCAGAGCCACAGGGGGCTATGGCTACACCTTC; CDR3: CASRATGGYGYTF
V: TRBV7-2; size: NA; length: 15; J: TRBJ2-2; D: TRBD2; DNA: TGTGCCAGCAGCTTCAAGGGGAGGGACACCGGGGAGCTGTTTTTT; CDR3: CASSFKGRDTGELFF
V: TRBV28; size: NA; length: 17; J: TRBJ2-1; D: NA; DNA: TGTGCCAGCAGCCCCCTTTCAGTGCGCGGTTTTTACAATGAGCAGTTCTTC; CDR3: CASSPLSVRGFYNEQFF
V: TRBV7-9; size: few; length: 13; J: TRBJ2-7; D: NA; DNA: TGTGCCAGCAGCGCAGACAGGTTCTCCGAGCAGTACTTC; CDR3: CASSADRFSEQYF
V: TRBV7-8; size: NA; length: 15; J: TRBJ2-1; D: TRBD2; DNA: TGTGCCAGCAGCGCTCTAGCGGGGTCCTACAATGAGCAGTTCTTC; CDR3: CASSALAGSYNEQFF